This T cell receptor (beta chain) appears in the sequencing data of a study of blood T cells in healthy people across ages. PCR was performed a second time for about 7 to 12 cycles using a sample-barcoded 5' primer and a J-beta primer mix. A tag from a template-switch adaptor with 12 random nucleotides marked each cDNA molecule. TCRdb fed the 5' RACE reads into MiXCR, producing one record per CDR3 protein. The sample includes 600,000 to 650,000 distinct CDR3 sequences, roughly 58% of them seen just once. V trimming: 6 bases; J trimming: 7 bases; junction bases outside the gene matches: 14. There are 16 residues in the CDR3. CDR1 is SNHLY, CDR2 FYNNEI, per germline. It was approximately 10 milliliters of peripheral blood that were drawn from each donor. The study isolated at least 7 million PBMCs from each sample.

The receptor comes from a man between 60 and 75 years old in good health. The rearrangement uses TRBV2 and TRBJ2-3; 9 bases are shared with TRBD1. The sample comprised blood. CDR3 in DNA: TGTGCCAGCAGGCCGGGACAGGGAGTCGGCCCTAATACGCAGTATTTT. Protein sequence: CASRPGQGVGPNTQYF.